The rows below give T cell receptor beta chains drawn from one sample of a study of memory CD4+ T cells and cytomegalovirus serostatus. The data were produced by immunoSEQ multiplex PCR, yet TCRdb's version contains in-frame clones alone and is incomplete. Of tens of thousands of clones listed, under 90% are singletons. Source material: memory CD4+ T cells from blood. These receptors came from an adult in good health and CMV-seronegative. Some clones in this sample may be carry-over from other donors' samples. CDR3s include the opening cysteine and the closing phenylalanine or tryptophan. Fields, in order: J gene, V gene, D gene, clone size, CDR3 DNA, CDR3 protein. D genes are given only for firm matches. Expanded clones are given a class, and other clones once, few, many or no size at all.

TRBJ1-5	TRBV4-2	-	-	TGTGCCGGCAGCCAAGGAGTGGACAAAAATCAGCCCCAGCATTTT	CAGSQGVDKNQPQHF
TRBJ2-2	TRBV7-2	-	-	TGTGCCAGCAGCTTGGCAGGACATATCACCGGGGAGCTGTTTTTT	CASSLAGHITGELFF
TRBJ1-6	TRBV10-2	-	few	TGCGCCAGCAGTGACTCCCAGGACAATAATTCACCCCTCCACTTT	CASSDSQDNNSPLHF
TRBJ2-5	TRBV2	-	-	TGTGCCAGCAGCCGGGACACACAAGAGACCCAGTACTTC	CASSRDTQETQYF
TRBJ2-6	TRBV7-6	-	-	TGTGCCAGCAGCTTAGCGTTTGGATCTGGGGCCAACGTCCTGACTTTC	CASSLAFGSGANVLTF
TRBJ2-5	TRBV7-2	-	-	TGTGCCAGCAGCTTAGAAGCAGGACTAGGGACAATAGAGACCCAGTACTTC	CASSLEAGLGTIETQYF
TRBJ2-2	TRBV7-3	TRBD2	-	TGTGCCAGCAGCTTATCCGGACTAGACACCGGGGAGCTGTTTTTT	CASSLSGLDTGELFF
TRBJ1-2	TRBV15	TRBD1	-	TGTGCCACCAGCAGAGGGGGCGGACAGGGATTTTATGGCTACACCTTC	CATSRGGGQGFYGYTF
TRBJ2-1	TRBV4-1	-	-	TGCGCCAGCAGCCAGGTCGATATGGGATTCCTGTACAATGAGCAGTTCTTC	CASSQVDMGFLYNEQFF
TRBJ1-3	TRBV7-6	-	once	TGTGCCAGCAGCTTAGCCCAGGGCGCTGGAAACACCATATATTTT	CASSLAQGAGNTIYF
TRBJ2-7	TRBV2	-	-	TGTGCCAGCGGCCGGGACCCCCGGGACGAGCAGTACTTC	CASGRDPRDEQYF
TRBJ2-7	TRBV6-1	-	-	TGTGCCAGCATGTTGGGGGGAAGGGGTTACGAGCAGTACTTC	CASMLGGRGYEQYF
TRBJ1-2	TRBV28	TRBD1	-	TGTGCCAGCAGCGACCCGGACAGGGCCTATGGCTACACCTTC	CASSDPDRAYGYTF
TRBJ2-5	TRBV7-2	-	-	TGTGCCAGCAGCAACTCCCGGGGGGCAGGGGAGACCCAGTACTTC	CASSNSRGAGETQYF
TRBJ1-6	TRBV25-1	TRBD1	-	TGTGCCAGCAGTGGGACCGGGACAGGGAATTCACCCCTCCACTTT	CASSGTGTGNSPLHF